Listed below are T cell receptor beta chains from one sample, sequenced in a study of cytomegalovirus exposure and HLA in healthy donors. Using immunoSEQ multiplex PCR, the repertoire was profiled, and TCRdb retains in-frame clones only, with some absent. Among over 110,000 clones, over 65% were seen once, and the ten largest hold approximately 2.4%. The sample consisted of PBMCs. Receptors were obtained from a male donor in good health and CMV-seronegative. Each CDR3 is given with its conserved first and last residue. The D gene is left open where the match is weak. The listing skips clone size in some rows; elsewhere it reads once, few, many or a size class.

cdr3_length	v_call	d_call	clone_size	j_call	cdr3_nt	cdr3_aa
12	TRBV6-6	-	-	TRBJ1-1	TGTGCCAGCAGGGTACGGGGTACTGAAGCTTTCTTT	CASRVRGTEAFF
14	TRBV11-2	TRBD2	-	TRBJ2-7	TGTGCCAGCAGCTTAGAACGCGGGAGCTACGAGCAGTACTTC	CASSLERGSYEQYF
15	TRBV7-2	-	-	TRBJ1-1	TGTGCCAGCAGCCTCAGTGGGGGCCTCGGCCATGAAGCTTTCTTT	CASSLSGGLGHEAFF
12	TRBV7-6	-	few	TRBJ2-7	TGTGCCAGCAGCACTCTATTATACGAGCAGTACTTC	CASSTLLYEQYF
14	TRBV9	-	-	TRBJ1-4	TGTGCCAGCAGCGTAGCAGCAACTAATGAAAAACTGTTTTTT	CASSVAATNEKLFF
14	TRBV6-4	TRBD2	-	TRBJ2-1	TGTGCCAGCAGTGAGGCGGGAGATAAGGGTGAGCAGTTCTTC	CASSEAGDKGEQFF
16	TRBV4-1	-	once	TRBJ1-2	TGCGCCAGCAGCCAAGGAGTGGGGCAGGGGAACTATGGCTACACCTTC	CASSQGVGQGNYGYTF
13	TRBV18	-	-	TRBJ1-1	TGTGCCAGCTCAGCGGGACGCCACACTGAAGCTTTCTTT	CASSAGRHTEAFF
13	TRBV6-5	TRBD1	-	TRBJ1-2	TGTGCCAGCACCAATCAGGGGGCGGTTGGCTACACCTTC	CASTNQGAVGYTF
14	TRBV5-1	-	-	TRBJ2-1	TGCGCCAGCAGCGAACCGGGATATTACAATGAGCAGTTCTTC	CASSEPGYYNEQFF
15	TRBV4-2	-	-	TRBJ2-4	TGTGCCAGCAGCCAAGATTGGGCTTCCAAAAACATTCAGTACTTC	CASSQDWASKNIQYF
16	TRBV9	-	-	TRBJ2-7	TGTGCCAGCAGCGTAGATGCGGACAGCCCAGCCTACGAGCAGTACTTC	CASSVDADSPAYEQYF
16	TRBV7-9	TRBD1	-	TRBJ2-4	TGTGCCAGCAGCTCGCTAGAGACAGGGGGCAAAAACATTCAGTACTTC	CASSSLETGGKNIQYF
15	TRBV5-5	TRBD1	once	TRBJ2-5	TGTGCCAGCAGCCCGACAGGGGGCGATGGGGAGACCCAGTACTTC	CASSPTGGDGETQYF
15	TRBV27	TRBD1	-	TRBJ1-5	TGTGCCAGCCGGTTTGGGACAGCGTCGAATCAGCCCCAGCATTTT	CASRFGTASNQPQHF
12	TRBV30	-	once	TRBJ2-7	TGTGCCTGGAGTGGACTGAGCTACGAGCAGTACTTC	CAWSGLSYEQYF
14	TRBV7-9	TRBD1	-	TRBJ2-7	TGTGCCAGCAGCTTACAGGGGGCCATCTACGAGCAGTACTTC	CASSLQGAIYEQYF
12	TRBV5-3	TRBD1	-	TRBJ1-2	TGTGCCAGAAGCACGGACAGGAAAGGCTACACCTTC	CARSTDRKGYTF
12	TRBV9	-	-	TRBJ2-1	TGTGCCAGCAGCCCCGGAGGGGCCGAGCAGTTCTTC	CASSPGGAEQFF
16	TRBV19	TRBD1	few	TRBJ2-1	TGTGCCAGTAGCCCAGGACGGGACAGGGTATACAATGAGCAGTTCTTC	CASSPGRDRVYNEQFF
12	TRBV7-6	-	-	TRBJ1-2	TGTGCCAGCAGCTTAATCCAGTATGGCTACACCTTC	CASSLIQYGYTF
15	TRBV28	TRBD1	-	TRBJ2-7	TGTGCCAGCACTCCAACGTTAGGGACAGCGTACGAGCAGTACTTC	CASTPTLGTAYEQYF
16	TRBV28	-	-	TRBJ2-3	TGTGCCAGCAGCCCCGGTCCGGCAGGGAGGACAGATACGCAGTATTTT	CASSPGPAGRTDTQYF
15	TRBV12-2	-	-	TRBJ2-7	TGTGCAAGTCGCCCCCTTGGACAGGGGAGGTACGAGCAGTACTTC	CASRPLGQGRYEQYF
14	TRBV9	-	-	TRBJ1-5	TGTGCCAGCAGCGTATCGGGAGGGAATCAGCCCCAGCATTTT	CASSVSGGNQPQHF
15	TRBV6-1	TRBD2	-	TRBJ2-7	TGTGCCAGCAGTTTTTTCGGCTCCACGGGGGGCGAGCAGTACTTC	CASSFFGSTGGEQYF
14	TRBV19	TRBD1	-	TRBJ2-5	TGTGCCAGTAGTGCGACAGGGGGGGTGGGGACCCAGTACTTC	CASSATGGVGTQYF
14	TRBV11-2	-	-	TRBJ2-2	TGTGCCAGCAGCTTACTAGCTAACACCGGGGAGCTGTTTTTT	CASSLLANTGELFF
16	TRBV6-6	TRBD1	few	TRBJ2-7	TGTGCCAGCGGCGAGTCAGGGGGACAAGTCTCCTACGAGCAGTACTTC	CASGESGGQVSYEQYF
15	TRBV21-1	-	-	TRBJ1-2	TGTGCCAGCAGCACCTCACCTTTACAGGGGTCTGGCTACACCTTC	CASSTSPLQGSGYTF
16	TRBV9	TRBD1	-	TRBJ2-3	TGTGCCAGCAGCCCCTCCGGGACAGGGGCCTCCCATACGCAGTATTTT	CASSPSGTGASHTQYF
16	TRBV9	-	-	TRBJ2-3	TGTGCCAGCAGCGTCTATTCGGGGGTTAGCACAGATACGCAGTATTTT	CASSVYSGVSTDTQYF
14	TRBV10-1	TRBD2	few	TRBJ2-1	TGCGCCAGCAGTCCCAGACTAGCGGGCTATGAGCAGTTCTTC	CASSPRLAGYEQFF
14	TRBV19	-	-	TRBJ2-7	TGTGCCAGTAGTATTCGGGAGTATTCCTACGAGCAGTACTTC	CASSIREYSYEQYF
12	TRBV15	-	-	TRBJ2-3	TGTGCCACCAGCAGATCCGCGGATACGCAGTATTTT	CATSRSADTQYF